The clone carrying this T cell receptor (beta chain) was seen just once. The data are from a study of blood T cell repertoires in COVID-19. The method was immunoSEQ multiplex PCR; TCRdb's version includes in-frame clones alone and lacks a portion of them. Counted here are about 260,000 clones, over 80% occurring once; the ten biggest clones make up roughly 1.6%. The origin of this receptor is a woman in her thirties or forties who had recovered from COVID-19. Input material: peripheral blood.

The CDR3 sequence is CASSAGNQPQHF. The CDR3 region has the DNA TGTGCCAGCAGTGCAGGCAATCAGCCCCAGCATTTT. The chain employs TRBV2 and TRBJ1-5; no definite D call. Between the trimmed V and J ends, which lost 4 bases and 2 bases, there was a span of 3 bases. Germline V CDR1 and CDR2: SNHLY, FYNNEI. CDR3 length: 12 amino acids.